The 21 T cell receptor beta chains below all came from one sample that was sequenced in a study of cytomegalovirus exposure and HLA in healthy donors. In the PCR, 60 Vbeta and 13 Jbeta primers were used. The repertoire was sequenced with immunoSEQ multiplex PCR; TCRdb's copy has only in-frame clones and lacks some. This repertoire shows over 150,000 clones, around four fifths found once; its top ten account for 4% to 6%. The sequenced sample was PBMCs. These TCRs come from a girl aged 5-17 years in good health and CMV-seropositive.

The chain employs TRBV9 and TRBJ1-4; D not certain. Germline V gives CDR1 SGDLS, CDR2 YYNGEE. V was trimmed by 0 bases and J by 0 bases, leaving 3 bases between them. CDR3 length: 14 residues. CDR3: CASSVAATNEKLFF. As DNA, the CDR3 is TGTGCCAGCAGCGTAGCTGCAACTAATGAAAAACTGTTTTTT.

The chain is built from TRBV18 and TRBJ1-2; 9 nucleotides align to TRBD1. After removal of 5 bases from V and 3 bases from J, the junction contained 7 bases not matched to a gene. CDR3 length: 15 residues. Germline CDR1 reads KGHSH; CDR2 reads LQKENI. The CDR3: CASSGFTGGDYGYTF. The CDR3 region has the DNA TGTGCCAGCTCAGGATTTACAGGGGGCGACTATGGCTACACCTTC.

The chain uses TRBV5-5 and TRBJ1-1; 8 bases are a match to TRBD1. The V gene's germline CDR1 is SGHKS and CDR2 YYEKEE (reference sequence). The junction had 16 bases not matched to a gene; V was cut back by 2 bases and J by 7 bases. The length of the CDR3 is 17 residues. The CDR3 region is CASSFRTGTILPFEAFF. DNA for the CDR3: TGTGCCAGCAGCTTTAGGACAGGGACAATACTGCCCTTTGAAGCTTTCTTT.

CDR3 protein: CASSSRQLTEAFF. The CDR3 coding sequence is TGTGCCAGCAGCTCCCGACAACTCACTGAAGCTTTCTTT. This chain links TRBV7-9 with TRBJ1-1; D is unclear. The length of the CDR3 is 13 residues. V was cut by 4 bases and J by 4 bases, with 10 bases left in between. Germline V gene data show CDR1 as SEHNR and CDR2 as FQNEAQ (reference sequence).

V and J are TRBV7-9 and TRBJ2-7, with TRBD2 as a possible D gene (5 bases). Germline CDR1 SEHNR, CDR2 FQNEAQ (reference sequence). V was trimmed by 3 bases and J by 6 bases, leaving 12 bases between them. The CDR3 is 13 amino acids. The CDR3 region is CASSFRTLFEQYF. CDR3 coding DNA: TGTGCCAGCAGCTTTCGGACTCTCTTCGAGCAGTACTTC. The whole variable domain, remainder taken from reference TRBV7-9 and TRBJ2-7, is DTGVSQNPRHKITKRGQNVTFRCDPISEHNRLYWYRQTLGQGPEFLTYFQNEAQLEKSRLLSDRFSAERPKGSFSTLEIQRTEQGDSAMYLCASSFRTLFEQYFGPGTRLTVT.

The rearrangement uses TRBV6-4 and TRBJ1-1; 7 positions match TRBD1. This CDR3 has 14 amino acids. The junction had 7 bases not matched to a gene; V was cut back by 8 bases and J by 1 base. The V gene's germline CDR1 is MRHNA and CDR2 SNTAGT. In nucleotides, the CDR3 is TGTGCCAGCTCCGCCGGGACAGAGAACACTGAAGCTTTCTTT. This sequence encodes CASSAGTENTEAFF.

CDR3 in DNA: TGTGCCAGCAGTTTCTCTAGACTAGCGGGGGGCACAGATACGCAGTATTTT. The encoded protein is CASSFSRLAGGTDTQYF. The chain uses TRBV27 and TRBJ2-3; 12 bases map to TRBD2. The CDR3 has 17 residues. The germline V gene encodes CDR1 MNHEY and CDR2 SMNVEV (reference sequence). V lost 3 bases, J lost 1 base, and 5 bases stayed unmatched.

This chain joins TRBV18 and TRBJ1-4; no firm D call. This CDR3 comprises 15 residues. The V end was cut by 3 bases, the J end by 5 bases, with 13 bases between. The germline V gene has CDR1 KGHSH and CDR2 LQKENI. CDR3 sequence: CASSPSGRVNEKLFF. The CDR3 coding sequence is TGTGCCAGCTCACCCAGTGGGAGGGTGAATGAAAAACTGTTTTTT.

The chain is built from TRBV2 and TRBJ1-2; 10 bases line up with TRBD1. Germline trimming cut 0 bases from V and 6 bases from J; bases unmatched to any gene: 7. The CDR3 spans 16 residues. Germline CDR1 reads SNHLY; CDR2 reads FYNNEI. For the CDR3, the DNA is TGTGCCAGCAGTGAAGCCAACCCGGGACAGGGGAATGGCTACACCTTC. It is translated as CASSEANPGQGNGYTF.

This chain joins TRBV4-1 and TRBJ1-1; D gene ambiguous. The CDR3 length is 13 residues. The V gene lost 1 base and the J gene lost 8 bases, with 11 bases spanning the gap. Germline V gives CDR1 MGHRA, CDR2 YSYEKL. CDR3 sequence reads: CASSQAVLREAFF. CDR3 nucleotides: TGCGCCAGCAGCCAAGCCGTCTTACGGGAAGCTTTCTTT.

The rearrangement uses TRBV2 and TRBJ1-2; TRBD1 is a possible D gene (5 bases). Germline CDR1 and CDR2: SNHLY and FYNNEI. With 3 bases removed from V and 0 bases from J, the gap between germline ends came to 14 bases. This CDR3 comprises 16 residues. In nucleotides, the CDR3 is TGTGCCAGCAGTGATCTAAAGGGGATCACTAACTATGGCTACACCTTC. Amino acids: CASSDLKGITNYGYTF.

The V and J genes are TRBV11-3 and TRBJ1-4, with a weak D call TRBD1 (6 bases). Germline values: CDR1 SGHNT, CDR2 YENEEA. The length of the CDR3 is 19 residues. V shed 5 bases and J shed 0 bases, with 22 bases lying between them. The CDR3 protein is CASSPGQYPPPPTNEKLFF. The CDR3 DNA follows: TGTGCCAGCAGCCCCGGACAGTATCCGCCACCTCCAACTAATGAAAAACTGTTTTTT. Filled out from reference TRBV11-3 and TRBJ1-4, the complete variable domain reads EAGVVQSPRYKIIEKKQPVAFWCNPISGHNTLYWYLQNLGQGPELLIRYENEEAVDDSQLPKDRFSAERLKGVDSTLKIQPAELGDSAVYLCASSPGQYPPPPTNEKLFFGSGTQLSVL.

The J gene is TRBJ2-2, the V gene TRBV19; TRBD1 is a possible D gene (6 bases). CDR1 and CDR2 (germline): LNHDA, SQIVND (reference sequence). This CDR3 region has 15 residues. Trimming cost V 6 bases and J 0 bases, with 11 bases left between them. The CDR3 reads CASSQDSPNTGELFF. DNA of the CDR3: TGTGCCAGTAGCCAGGACAGCCCGAACACCGGGGAGCTGTTTTTT.

The chain joins TRBV19 to TRBJ2-1, with D possibly being TRBD2 (6 bases). The CDR3 runs to 15 residues. Trimming pared 3 bases from V and 6 bases from J, leaving 15 bases between. CDR1 and CDR2 from the germline V gene are LNHDA and SQIVND (reference sequence). CDR3 sequence (DNA): TGTGCCAGTAGTATTTTCCGAAGGGGAGGCAATGAGCAGTTCTTC. Amino acids: CASSIFRRGGNEQFF.

The chain is built from TRBV13 and TRBJ1-1, with unresolved D. The length of the CDR3 is 16 residues. V lost 1 base and J lost 7, with 19 bases in between. The germline V gene has CDR1 PRHDT and CDR2 FYEKMQ (reference sequence). The CDR3 here is CASSLDREVKPFEAFF. The CDR3 bases are TGTGCCAGCAGCTTAGACCGGGAAGTTAAGCCCTTTGAAGCTTTCTTT. Using reference TRBV13 and TRBJ1-1 for the parts outside the CDR3, the full variable domain is AAGVIQSPRHLIKEKRETATLKCYPIPRHDTVYWYQQGPGQDPQFLISFYEKMQSDKGSIPDRFSAQQFSDYHSELNMSSLELGDSALYFCASSLDREVKPFEAFFGQGTRLTVV.

This chain joins TRBV7-8 and TRBJ2-2; D might be TRBD1 (7 bases). Germline CDR1 SGHVS, CDR2 FQNEAQ. CDR3 length: 15 amino acids. V shed 4 bases and J shed 5 bases, with 14 bases lying between them. CDR3 sequence: CASSSTEGATGELFF. In DNA, the CDR3 is TGTGCCAGCAGCTCCACGGAGGGGGCAACCGGGGAGCTGTTTTTT.

The rearrangement uses TRBV6-1 and TRBJ1-1; weak D call: TRBD1 (6 bases). Germline values: CDR1 MNHNS, CDR2 SASEGT. The ends were cut back, 3 bases at V and 1 base at J, with 15 bases in the middle. The CDR3 runs 16 residues. The CDR3 DNA sequence: TGTGCCAGCAGTGAGGGGGCCCCAAAATCGAACACTGAAGCTTTCTTT. It specifies CASSEGAPKSNTEAFF.

This clone appeared a few times. The rearrangement joins TRBV30 to TRBJ1-2; TRBD1 aligns across 7 bases. Germline CDR1 GTSNPN, CDR2 SVGIG (reference sequence). There are 13 residues in the CDR3. After removal of 4 bases from V and 6 bases from J, the junction contained 8 bases not matched to a gene. For the CDR3, the DNA is TGTGCCTGGAACAATGACAGGGTTCATGGCTACACCTTC. Its protein product is CAWNNDRVHGYTF.

For the CDR3, the DNA is TGTGCCAGCAGTGAAGCTGGACTAGCGGGGATAAATGAGCAGTTCTTC. As protein: CASSEAGLAGINEQFF. The genes are TRBV2 and TRBJ2-1, with TRBD2 matching 12 bases. Germline trimming cut 0 bases from V and 7 bases from J; bases unmatched to any gene: 4. CDR3 size: 16 residues. The germline V gene encodes CDR1 SNHLY and CDR2 FYNNEI.

The chain links TRBV18 to TRBJ1-1; D is perhaps TRBD1 (6 bases). CDR1 and CDR2 (germline): KGHSH, LQKENI. The length of the CDR3 is 14 residues. V was trimmed by 6 bases and J by 1 base, leaving 12 bases between them. CDR3 region: CASSHPGQNTEAFF. The CDR3 DNA reads as TGTGCCAGCTCGCATCCGGGACAGAACACTGAAGCTTTCTTT.

This rearrangement joins TRBV7-9 to TRBJ1-1; a weak D match, TRBD1 (6 bases). Trimming shortened V by 5 bases and J by 8 bases, and 12 bases separated the two germline ends. The length of the CDR3 is 12 residues. Per germline, CDR1 SEHNR and CDR2 FQNEAQ (reference sequence). The CDR3 DNA sequence: TGTGCCAGCAGCCCCAGGGGCAGGGAAGCTTTCTTT. Protein sequence: CASSPRGREAFF. Variable domain in full (rest from reference TRBV7-9 and TRBJ1-1): DTGVSQNPRHKITKRGQNVTFRCDPISEHNRLYWYRQTLGQGPEFLTYFQNEAQLEKSRLLSDRFSAERPKGSFSTLEIQRTEQGDSAMYLCASSPRGREAFFGQGTRLTVV.